The clone carrying this TCR beta chain was picked up many times. The antigen is undetermined. This sample stems from a study of neurological immune-mediated disorders. Study details: Of approximately 35 multiple sclerosis patients, around 30 were relapsing-remitting and 3 secondary progressive. The study's findings and limits: HTLV-1-associated myelopathy showed the most TCR clonal expansion; multiple sclerosis the least, below healthy controls. TCR-beta repertoires seemed private in all groups, with no expanded CDR3 amino acid sequences shared.

TCRdb ran MiXCR on the 5' RACE reads and lists one entry per CDR3 protein. The sample records approximately 51,000 distinct CDR3 sequences, about 3% being singletons. The germline V gene encodes CDR1 SGHNT and CDR2 YYREEE (reference sequence). V dropped 4 bases and J dropped 5; count of bases not matched to a gene: 8. There are 14 residues in the CDR3. The sequenced sample was PBMCs. The receptor's source is a man between 40 and 49 years old with multiple sclerosis. J is TRBJ2-5 and V is TRBV5-4; 7 bases are shared with TRBD1. CDR3 loop: CASSPTSQGETQYF. The CDR3 coding sequence is TGTGCCAGCAGCCCAACGTCACAGGGGGAGACCCAGTACTTC.